The rows below give T cell receptor beta chains drawn from one sample of a study of blood T cell repertoires in COVID-19. Clones were sequenced by immunoSEQ multiplex PCR, and TCRdb holds only the in-frame ones, with some missing. In the table there are 95,000 to 100,000 clones, approximately 88% of which are singletons. Sequencing was carried out using peripheral blood. These receptors all come from a woman in her fifties or sixties with acute or convalescent COVID-19. The CDR3 runs from the conserved cysteine through the conserved F or W. A D gene is named only where the DNA matches it firmly. Clone size appears in some rows only: once, few, many, or a class for an expanded clone.

V	D	J	size	DNA	CDR3
TRBV5-8	NA	TRBJ1-5	NA	TGTGCCAGCAGTTCCAGGGATCAGCCCCAGCATTTT	CASSSRDQPQHF
TRBV28	NA	TRBJ2-7	few	TGTGCCAGCAGTTTGCCCGGGGTATCGTCGTACGAGCAGTACTTC	CASSLPGVSSYEQYF
TRBV29-1	TRBD1	TRBJ1-4	NA	TGCAGCCTCCGGGACAGGAATGAAAAACTGTTTTTT	CSLRDRNEKLFF
TRBV19	NA	TRBJ1-3	few	TGTGCCAGCCCTATCTCTGGAAACACCATATATTTT	CASPISGNTIYF
TRBV30	NA	TRBJ2-2	NA	TGTGCCTGGAGTGCCTCCCGCGGGGAGCTGTTTTTT	CAWSASRGELFF
TRBV4-1	TRBD1	TRBJ1-5	NA	TGCGCCAGCAGCCAATTACCGGGACAGAGCAATCAGCCCCAGCATTTT	CASSQLPGQSNQPQHF
TRBV30	NA	TRBJ1-1	NA	TGTGCCTGGAGATCGCTTCAGGAGAACACTGAAGCTTTCTTT	CAWRSLQENTEAFF
TRBV14	NA	TRBJ1-5	few	TGTGCCAGCAGCCAAAGGGACATTAGGACAAAGCCCCAGCATTTT	CASSQRDIRTKPQHF
TRBV9	TRBD1	TRBJ1-3	NA	TGTGCCAGCAGCGGACAGGGAACAGCCGGAAACACCATATATTTT	CASSGQGTAGNTIYF
TRBV4-2	NA	TRBJ1-3	NA	TGTGCCAGCAGCCAAGAGGAGGGGCAAAACACCATATATTTT	CASSQEEGQNTIYF
TRBV12-3/TRBV12-4	NA	TRBJ1-6	NA	TGTGCCAGCAGGGTCAGGGATTCACCCCTCCACTTT	CASRVRDSPLHF
TRBV27	TRBD2	TRBJ2-1	NA	TGTGCCAGCAGTTCCCGGCCAACTAGCGGGGGATCCTACAATGAGCAGTTCTTC	CASSSRPTSGGSYNEQFF
TRBV5-1	TRBD1	TRBJ1-2	NA	TGCGCCAGCAGATGGACAGGGGGCTATGGCTACACCTTC	CASRWTGGYGYTF
TRBV10-3	TRBD1	TRBJ2-2	NA	TGTGCCATCAGTGGATCCGGGACAGGGCGAGCCGGGGAGCTGTTTTTT	CAISGSGTGRAGELFF
TRBV28	NA	TRBJ1-2	NA	TGTGCCAGCAGTTTGGAGAGCCTCGGGTATGGCTACACCTTC	CASSLESLGYGYTF
TRBV27	NA	TRBJ2-5	NA	TGTGCCAGCTCTACAGCCTTCCAAGAGACCCAGTACTTC	CASSTAFQETQYF
TRBV4-3	NA	TRBJ1-2	few	TGCGCCAGCAGCCAAGCCCGGGGTAGGGACTATGGCTACACCTTC	CASSQARGRDYGYTF
TRBV6-1	TRBD2	TRBJ2-1	NA	TGTGCCAGCAGTGAGGGACTAGCGGGGGGTAAAACAGTCTGGTATGAGCAGTTCTTC	CASSEGLAGGKTVWYEQFF
TRBV23-1	TRBD1	TRBJ1-1	NA	TGCGCCAGCAGTCAATCGGACGCCCCGGCGACAGGGCACACTGAAGCTTTCTTT	CASSQSDAPATGHTEAFF
TRBV28	TRBD1	TRBJ1-5	NA	TGTGCCAGCAGTTTAAGGGGGCAAGGGGATCAGCCCCAGCATTTT	CASSLRGQGDQPQHF
TRBV6-2/TRBV6-3	TRBD1	TRBJ1-1	NA	TGTGCCAGCAGTTGGCTCAGGGGGGCGAACACTGAAGCTTTCTTT	CASSWLRGANTEAFF
TRBV20-1	NA	TRBJ2-1	NA	TGCAGTGCTATTAAGGGGAATGAGCAGTTCTTC	CSAIKGNEQFF
TRBV20-1	TRBD1	TRBJ2-7	NA	TGCAGTGCAAGGACAGGGCGGGAGCAGTACTTC	CSARTGREQYF
TRBV3-1/TRBV3-2	TRBD2	TRBJ2-1	NA	TGTGCCAGCAGCCAGCTCCTAGCGGGGGCAAATGAGCAGTTCTTC	CASSQLLAGANEQFF
TRBV6-5	NA	TRBJ1-1	few	TGTGCCAGCAGCCGGGACAATATGAACACTGAAGCTTTCTTT	CASSRDNMNTEAFF
TRBV7-2	TRBD2	TRBJ2-1	once	TGTGCCAGCAGCTTAGCTGTCGGGGGGTACAATGAGCAGTTCTTC	CASSLAVGGYNEQFF
TRBV10-3	NA	TRBJ1-2	NA	TGTGCCATCTGGGACTCGACGAACTATGGCTACACCTTC	CAIWDSTNYGYTF
TRBV2	NA	TRBJ1-2	NA	TGTGCCAGCATCGAACGCAGGGGTGGTGGCTACACCTTC	CASIERRGGGYTF
TRBV5-6	TRBD1	TRBJ2-6	NA	TGTGCCAGCAGCGGGACAGGCCGTCGCTCTGGGGCCAACGTCCTGACTTTC	CASSGTGRRSGANVLTF
TRBV27	TRBD1	TRBJ1-4	NA	TGTGCCAGGCACAGGGGAGATGAAAAACTGTTTTTT	CARHRGDEKLFF
TRBV11-3	NA	TRBJ1-1	NA	TGTGCCAGCAGCTTATCGGTAGGGGCAATTGAAGCTTTCTTT	CASSLSVGAIEAFF
TRBV9	NA	TRBJ2-1	NA	TGTGCCAGCAGCATTGGAGGAGGCGGGGGCGACAATGAGCAGTTCTTC	CASSIGGGGGDNEQFF
TRBV27	NA	TRBJ1-5	few	TGTGCCAGCAGTTTTCTGGGCGATCAGCCCCAGCATTTT	CASSFLGDQPQHF
TRBV6-2/TRBV6-3	NA	TRBJ2-5	few	TGTGCCAGCAGCCCGGTGGAGGAGACCCAGTACTTC	CASSPVEETQYF
TRBV4-2	TRBD1	TRBJ1-4	NA	TGTGCCAGCAGCCAAGTCGGTGGGACAGGGCGTGAAAAACTGTTTTTT	CASSQVGGTGREKLFF
TRBV7-2	NA	TRBJ1-3	few	TGTGCCAGCAGCTGGGGAGCCATAGGAAACACCATATATTTT	CASSWGAIGNTIYF
TRBV2	TRBD1	TRBJ1-1	NA	TGTGCCAGCAATAGGGACAGGGGCTCTGAAGCTTTCTTT	CASNRDRGSEAFF
TRBV15	NA	TRBJ1-5	NA	TGTGCCACCAGAGGGACCCGGGGGCAGCCCCAGCATTTT	CATRGTRGQPQHF
TRBV6-1	NA	TRBJ1-5	few	TGTGCCAGCAGTGAGGGCCCGAACAATCAGCCCCAGCATTTT	CASSEGPNNQPQHF
TRBV4-2	TRBD1	TRBJ1-4	NA	TGTGCCAGCAGCCAAGATCGGGACAGGGTGGAGGAACTGTTTTTT	CASSQDRDRVEELFF
TRBV6-5	TRBD1	TRBJ2-7	few	TGTGCCAGCAGCCTGGGACAGGGGTTCTACGAGCAGTACTTC	CASSLGQGFYEQYF